This entry is about one TCR beta chain. The source of the sample is a study of blood T cell repertoires in COVID-19. About the study: Acute and convalescent COVID-19 specimens originated in the United States, Italy and Spain.

Here immunoSEQ multiplex PCR was the method, and the copy in TCRdb shows in-frame clones only, minus some. The sample consists of tens of thousands of clones, 89% of them appearing once. Germline CDR1 reads MNHEY; CDR2 reads SVGAGI. The germline V and J ends were trimmed by 4 bases and 0 bases, with 13 bases remaining between them. This CDR3 is built from 16 residues. The rearrangement joins TRBV6-5 to TRBJ1-5; no firm D call. The sequence was obtained from a woman aged 60-70 years with COVID-19, enrolled during active disease. Sequences were obtained from peripheral blood. This CDR3 is CASSSPAGYSNQPQHF. CDR3 DNA: TGTGCCAGCAGTTCCCCCGCGGGATATAGCAATCAGCCCCAGCATTTT.